The sequence of this T cell receptor beta chain was determined in a study of beta chain features in type 1 diabetes. The study's findings and limits: The analysis here could not establish whether HLA type shapes TCRB rearrangement.

This clone has a handful of counts. Its target is not known. Investigators reverse transcribed all isolated RNA, so they sequenced expressed TCRB transcripts. Profiling relied on immunoSEQ multiplex PCR, and the TCRdb table lists in-frame clones only, not all of them. The sample includes under 900,000 clones, under 20% of them seen just once. This CDR3 spans 13 amino acids. Germline CDR1 and CDR2: SGHVS and FNYEAQ. Trimming pared 1 base from V and 4 bases from J, leaving 7 bases between. Sequences were obtained from naive CD4+ T cells from blood. The sequence was collected from a woman under 30 in good health. The genes are TRBV7-6 and TRBJ2-5; D is unresolved. CDR3 amino acids: CASSLGPTETQYF. The CDR3 coding sequence is TGTGCCAGCAGCTTAGGGCCCACAGAGACCCAGTACTTC. Variable domain in full (rest from reference TRBV7-6 and TRBJ2-5): GAGVSQSPRYKVTKRGQDVALRCDPISGHVSLYWYRQALGQGPEFLTYFNYEAQQDKSGLPNDRFSAERPEGSISTLTIQRTEQRDSAMYRCASSLGPTETQYFGPGTRLLVL.